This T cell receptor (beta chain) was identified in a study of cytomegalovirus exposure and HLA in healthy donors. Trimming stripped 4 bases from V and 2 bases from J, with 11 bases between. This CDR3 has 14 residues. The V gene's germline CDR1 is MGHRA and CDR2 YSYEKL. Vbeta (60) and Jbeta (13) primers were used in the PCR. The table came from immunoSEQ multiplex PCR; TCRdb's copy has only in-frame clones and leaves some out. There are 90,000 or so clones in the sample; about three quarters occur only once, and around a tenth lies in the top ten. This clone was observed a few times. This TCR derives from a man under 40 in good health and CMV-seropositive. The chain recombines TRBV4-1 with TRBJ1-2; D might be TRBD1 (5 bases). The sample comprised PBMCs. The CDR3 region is CASSLGGVNYGYTF. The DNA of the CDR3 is TGCGCCAGCAGCCTGGGAGGGGTAAACTATGGCTACACCTTC.